The 32 T cell receptor beta chains below all came from one sample that was sequenced in a study of blood T cell repertoires in COVID-19. Profiled with immunoSEQ multiplex PCR; TCRdb holds only in-frame clones, not every one. Here the sample spans under 350,000 clones, 85% to 90% being singletons. Sequencing used peripheral blood. Receptor source: a young woman with COVID-19, enrolled during active disease.

This chain connects TRBV2 to TRBJ2-3, with TRBD1 matching 7 bases. Unmatched junction bases numbered 7, after V lost 5 bases and J lost 5 bases. Germline V gives CDR1 SNHLY, CDR2 FYNNEI. CDR3 length equals 14 residues. This chain's CDR3 is CASSYSRQGDTQYF. CDR3 sequence (DNA): TGTGCCAGCAGTTATTCCCGACAGGGAGATACGCAGTATTTT.

The chain couples TRBV10-3 to TRBJ2-7; 7 bases align to TRBD2. V gave up 10 bases and J gave up 6 bases; unmatched junction bases: 9. CDR1 and CDR2 from the germline V gene are ENHRY and SYGVKD. There are 12 residues in the CDR3. The CDR3 protein is CATGAGDGEQYV. For the CDR3, the DNA is TGTGCCACCGGGGCGGGGGACGGCGAGCAGTACGTC.

V usage is TRBV19 and J usage is TRBJ1-1, with a weak D call TRBD1 (6 bases). The CDR3 is 15 residues long. Germline CDR1 LNHDA, CDR2 SQIVND (reference sequence). The germline V and J ends were trimmed by 4 bases and 0 bases, with 12 bases remaining between them. The CDR3 protein is CASSSYQGMNTEAFF. Here the CDR3 DNA reads TGTGCCAGTAGTAGCTACCAGGGGATGAACACTGAAGCTTTCTTT.

This clone was seen a single time. The chain couples TRBV27 to TRBJ1-5; 7 bases align to TRBD1. CDR1 MNHEY and CDR2 SMNVEV come from the germline V gene (reference sequence). V gave up 6 bases and J gave up 5 bases; unmatched junction bases: 7. The CDR3 length is 14 residues. CDR3 in DNA: TGTGCCAGCAGCCAAGGGGGCTCGGATCAGCCCCAGCATTTT. Protein product: CASSQGGSDQPQHF.

The chain uses TRBV21-1 and TRBJ2-5; the table's D call of TRBD1 was not tested on the DNA. TRBV21-1 is an annotated pseudogene. CDR3 length: 15 amino acids. DNA for the CDR3: TGTGCCAGCAGCAAAGATTCCGCTCAGGAAGAGACCCAGTACTTC. Its protein is CASSKDSAQEETQYF.

The chain is built from TRBV28 and TRBJ1-5; D unresolved. CDR1 is MDHEN and CDR2 is SYDVKM in the germline V gene. The CDR3 contains 16 residues. V was trimmed by 8 bases and J by 0 bases, leaving 17 bases between them. CDR3 sequence (DNA): TGTGCCAGCCCCCTAGCAGGCCACCATAGCAATCAGCCCCAGCATTTT. It encodes CASPLAGHHSNQPQHF.

This clone was seen only once. V gene TRBV28 combines with J gene TRBJ1-1, with 7 bases lining up with TRBD1. There are 13 residues in the CDR3. From germline, CDR1 is MDHEN and CDR2 SYDVKM. Trimming removed 7 bases from V and 3 bases from J; junction bases left unmatched: 5. In nucleotides, the CDR3 is TGTGCCAGCACTTTTCAGGGGGACACTGAAGCTTTCTTT. It is translated as CASTFQGDTEAFF.

The CDR3 reads CASSQPGQGEKLFF. The CDR3 nucleotides are TGTGCCAGCAGCCAGCCAGGGCAAGGTGAAAAACTGTTTTTT. This chain links TRBV6-6 with TRBJ1-4, with D tentatively TRBD1 (5 bases). Germline CDR1 is MNHNY and CDR2 is SVGAGI (reference sequence). Trimming took 6 bases from V and 7 from J, leaving 15 bases between them. The CDR3 is 14 residues long.

The J gene is TRBJ1-1, the V gene TRBV28, with a tentative D call TRBD1 (6 bases). V was cut by 7 bases and J by 1 base, with 16 bases left in between. The CDR3 spans 15 residues. Germline assignment: CDR1 MDHEN and CDR2 SYDVKM. The CDR3 here is CASISGGPPNTEAFF. CDR3 DNA sequence: TGTGCCAGCATAAGCGGGGGCCCTCCGAACACTGAAGCTTTCTTT.

With respect to this clone: Germline is not matched at one junction end, which may reflect a read error. The chain has TRBV28 and TRBJ1-5, with D tentatively TRBD1 (6 bases). Looked up from germline, CDR1 is MDHEN and CDR2 is SYDVKM. This CDR3 is built from 15 residues. The CDR3 is CASSLRGFSDQPQHF. Written as DNA, the CDR3 is TGTGCCAGCAGTTTAAGGGGGTTTAGCGATCAGCCCCAGCATTTT.

The chain is built from TRBV5-1 and TRBJ1-2; 8 bases agree with TRBD1. The CDR3 is made up of 16 amino acids. Per germline, CDR1 SGHRS and CDR2 YFSETQ. Trimming at V came to 4 bases and at J to 7 bases, leaving 15 bases not matched to a gene. CDR3 DNA: TGCGCCAGCAGCCGAACCCAGGGGGCTTATATATCTGGCTACACCTTC. Amino acid sequence: CASSRTQGAYISGYTF.

CDR3 region: CASSLVLRGQRGYTF. In DNA form, the CDR3 reads TGTGCCAGCAGCTTAGTACTCCGAGGTCAACGTGGCTACACCTTC. This chain links TRBV7-9 with TRBJ1-2; unclear D gene. Germline V CDR1 and CDR2: SEHNR, FQNEAQ (reference sequence). The V gene lost 1 base and the J gene lost 7 bases, with 16 bases spanning the gap. The CDR3 covers 15 residues.

A single count supports this clone. The chain combines TRBV9 with TRBJ1-1, with TRBD1 as a possible D gene (5 bases). V lost 0 bases, J lost 4 bases, and 7 bases lay in between. The CDR3 extends over 13 amino acids. Germline values: CDR1 SGDLS, CDR2 YYNGEE. The CDR3 DNA is TGTGCCAGCAGCGTAGACGGGGGCACTGAAGCTTTCTTT. Its protein product is CASSVDGGTEAFF.

The rearrangement links TRBV7-3 to TRBJ1-6, with TRBD1 identical over 7 bases. CDR3 length equals 16 residues. V was pared by 2 bases and J by 5 bases, with 6 bases of the junction left unmatched. Germline V gene sequence: CDR1 SGHTA, CDR2 FQGTGA. CDR3: CASSLLGRGNNSPLHF. As DNA, the CDR3 is TGTGCCAGCAGCTTATTGGGCAGGGGGAATAATTCACCCCTCCACTTT.

CDR3 in DNA: TGTGCCAGCAGCCGGGACAGGGGTTTGGTCTACACCTTC. It specifies CASSRDRGLVYTF. J is TRBJ1-2 and V is TRBV5-4, with 10 bases that match TRBD1. This CDR3 is 13 amino acids long. V trimming: 4 bases; J trimming: 10 bases; junction bases outside the gene matches: 7. Per the germline V gene, CDR1 is SGHNT and CDR2 is YYREEE (reference sequence). The variable domain in full, with the rest retrieved from reference TRBV5-4 and TRBJ1-2, is ETGVTQSPTHLIKTRGQQVTLRCSSQSGHNTVSWYQQALGQGPQFIFQYYREEENGRGNFPPRFSGLQFPNYSSELNVNALELDDSALYLCASSRDRGLVYTFGSGTRLTVV.

The chain uses TRBV7-2 and TRBJ1-6; 7 bases map to TRBD1. V was clipped by 0 bases and J by 5 bases; unmatched bases: 10. Germline V gene lookup returns CDR1 SGHTA and CDR2 FQGNSA. The CDR3 totals 18 residues. CDR3 nucleotides: TGTGCCAGCAGCTTAGCGCGGATGCAGGGGGGCCATAATTCACCCCTCCACTTT. Translated, it gives CASSLARMQGGHNSPLHF.

V and J are TRBV13 and TRBJ1-3, with D unclear. CDR1 and CDR2 from the germline V gene are PRHDT and FYEKMQ (reference sequence). The CDR3 length is 16 residues. The ends were cut back, 2 bases at V and 2 bases at J, with 13 bases in the middle. CDR3 DNA: TGTGCCAGCAGCTTAAGCCCCCCGGTTCCTGGAAACACCATATATTTT. It is translated as CASSLSPPVPGNTIYF.

The V call is TRBV5-4, the J call TRBJ1-4; 7 bases are shared with TRBD1. The CDR3 consists of 14 residues. The J segment lost 7 bases and the V segment lost 4 bases, leaving 7 bases of the junction unmatched. Germline V lookup: CDR1 SGHNT, CDR2 YYREEE (reference sequence). In DNA form, the CDR3 reads TGTGCCAGCAGCCTCGACAGGGACGGTGAAAAACTGTTTTTT. Protein: CASSLDRDGEKLFF.

The V gene is TRBV3-1 (or the pseudogene TRBV3-2), the J gene TRBJ1-4; D may be TRBD1 (5 bases). The germline gives CDR1 LGHDT, CDR2 YNNKEL (reference sequence). V was shortened by 0 bases and J by 10 bases, with 15 bases between the two germline ends. The CDR3 contains 15 residues. The CDR3 DNA sequence: TGTGCCAGCAGCCAAGATCACCCGGGGGTCGCAAAACTGTTTTTT. Its protein product is CASSQDHPGVAKLFF.

V usage is TRBV5-6 and J usage is TRBJ1-2, with a weak D call TRBD1 (6 bases). Between the trimmed V and J ends, which lost 1 base and 8 bases, there was a span of 18 bases. This CDR3 has 15 residues. Germline-derived CDR1 and CDR2 are SGHDT and YYEEEE. CDR3 loop: CASSLSLGAGGGYTF. CDR3 DNA: TGTGCCAGCAGCTTGAGTCTGGGGGCAGGAGGCGGCTACACCTTC.

The chain combines TRBV29-1 with TRBJ1-2, with D unclear. Deletions cut 4 bases from V and 4 bases from J, with 7 bases between. The CDR3 consists of 11 residues. Germline CDR1 is SQVTM and CDR2 is ANQGSEA. The DNA for the CDR3 is TGCAGCGTTGTCCAGGTCTATGGCTACACCTTC. Protein sequence: CSVVQVYGYTF.

The gene calls are TRBV27 and TRBJ2-2, with 8 bases aligning to TRBD2. CDR1 and CDR2 (germline): MNHEY, SMNVEV (reference sequence). This CDR3 region has 13 residues. Losses at the gene ends were 6 bases for V and 6 bases for J; bases not matched to a gene: 3. CDR3 protein: CASRHGGAGELFF. The CDR3 DNA reads as TGTGCCAGCAGACACGGGGGGGCCGGGGAGCTGTTTTTT.

This chain uses TRBV10-1 with TRBJ1-4; 10 nucleotides line up with TRBD1. Trimming at V came to 6 bases and at J to 11 bases, leaving 15 bases not matched to a gene. Per the germline V gene, CDR1 is WNHNN and CDR2 is SYGVQD (reference sequence). This CDR3 contains 16 residues. CDR3 coding DNA: TGCGCCAGCAGAACTCCTGGGACAGGGGCGCGTAGGAAACTGTTTTTT. Translating it yields CASRTPGTGARRKLFF.

This chain uses TRBV11-3 with TRBJ1-4; D remains unclear. CDR3 length: 14 amino acids. V lost 2 bases to trimming and J lost 7 bases, with 11 bases between them. CDR1 is SGHNT and CDR2 is YENEEA in the germline V gene. CDR3 residues: CASSLPRRPEKLFF. In DNA form, the CDR3 reads TGTGCCAGCAGCTTACCCAGGCGCCCTGAAAAACTGTTTTTT.

This chain connects TRBV3-1 (or the pseudogene TRBV3-2) to TRBJ1-5; D is possibly TRBD1 (5 bases). The V end lost 6 bases, the J end lost 4 bases, and 16 bases lay between the germline ends. The CDR3 length is 15 residues. CDR1 and CDR2 from the germline V gene are LGHDT and YNNKEL (reference sequence). CDR3 in amino acids: CASSPDRRLNQPQHF. The CDR3 DNA reads as TGTGCCAGCAGTCCCGACAGAAGATTAAATCAGCCCCAGCATTTT.

This clone was recorded only once. The CDR3 loop reads CASSMRLVPDTQYF. The DNA of the CDR3 is TGTGCCAGCAGCATGAGACTGGTTCCAGATACGCAGTATTTT. V and J are TRBV5-4 and TRBJ2-3; D is unclear. The CDR3 has 14 residues. Trimming removed 4 bases at V and 4 bases at J, with 13 bases between. In germline, CDR1 is SGHNT, CDR2 YYREEE (reference sequence).

The genes are TRBV9 and TRBJ1-4, with D perhaps matching TRBD1 (6 bases). With 4 bases removed from V and 0 bases from J, the gap between germline ends came to 16 bases. The CDR3 extends over 17 amino acids. Germline V lookup: CDR1 SGDLS, CDR2 YYNGEE. The CDR3 here is CASSSPQGIATNEKLFF. In nucleotides, the CDR3 is TGTGCCAGCAGCTCCCCACAGGGTATCGCAACTAATGAAAAACTGTTTTTT.

This clone was counted at least ten times. This CDR3 is CASSTYGQGMNTEAFF. The CDR3 DNA reads TGTGCCAGCAGTACCTACGGACAGGGGATGAACACTGAAGCTTTCTTT. The chain recombines TRBV6-2 or TRBV6-3 with TRBJ1-1; the match to TRBD1 covers 9 bases. CDR3 length: 16 residues. Germline loops: CDR1 MNHEY, CDR2 SVGEGT. Trimming at V came to 5 bases and at J to 0 bases, leaving 7 bases not matched to a gene.

This chain connects TRBV19 to TRBJ2-4, with 7 bases lining up with TRBD1. The V gene's germline CDR1 is LNHDA and CDR2 SQIVND (reference sequence). V gave up 8 bases and J gave up 0 bases; unmatched junction bases: 7. The CDR3 totals 15 residues. CDR3 DNA sequence: TGTGCCAGTCGCGAATACAGGGGAGCCAAAAACATTCAGTACTTC. Translated, it gives CASREYRGAKNIQYF. The variable domain in full, with the rest retrieved from reference TRBV19 and TRBJ2-4, is DGGITQSPKYLFRKEGQNVTLSCEQNLNHDAMYWYRQDPGQGLRLIYYSQIVNDFQKGDIAEGYSVSREKKESFPLTVTSAQKNPTAFYLCASREYRGAKNIQYFGAGTRLSVL.

The genes are TRBV7-2 and TRBJ2-2; 9 nucleotides agree with TRBD1. After removal of 7 bases from V and 3 bases from J, the junction contained 3 bases not matched to a gene. Germline V gene lookup returns CDR1 SGHTA and CDR2 FQGNSA. The CDR3 consists of 14 residues. The CDR3 DNA is TGTGCCAGCACCGGACAGGGGTACACCGGGGAGCTGTTTTTT. Translated: CASTGQGYTGELFF.

CDR3 sequence reads: CASSFPLGGGTNTEAFF. In nucleotides, the CDR3 is TGTGCCAGCAGCTTTCCCCTCGGCGGGGGGACGAACACTGAAGCTTTCTTT. This sequence joins TRBV7-8 and TRBJ1-1; a possible D gene is TRBD1 (5 bases). CDR1 is SGHVS and CDR2 is FQNEAQ in the germline V gene. V was clipped by 3 bases and J by 1 base, with 18 bases between them. The CDR3 length is 17 residues.

In its sample, this clone was seen a few times. DNA for the CDR3: TGTGCCAGCAGCTTGAAGGGACAGACCTACGAGCAGTACTTC. Its translation is CASSLKGQTYEQYF. The chain is built from TRBV5-4 and TRBJ2-7; 7 bases align to TRBD1. With V trimmed by 1 base and J by 2 bases, 3 bases remained unmatched. The CDR3 contains 14 residues. Germline V CDR1 and CDR2: SGHNT, YYREEE (reference sequence).